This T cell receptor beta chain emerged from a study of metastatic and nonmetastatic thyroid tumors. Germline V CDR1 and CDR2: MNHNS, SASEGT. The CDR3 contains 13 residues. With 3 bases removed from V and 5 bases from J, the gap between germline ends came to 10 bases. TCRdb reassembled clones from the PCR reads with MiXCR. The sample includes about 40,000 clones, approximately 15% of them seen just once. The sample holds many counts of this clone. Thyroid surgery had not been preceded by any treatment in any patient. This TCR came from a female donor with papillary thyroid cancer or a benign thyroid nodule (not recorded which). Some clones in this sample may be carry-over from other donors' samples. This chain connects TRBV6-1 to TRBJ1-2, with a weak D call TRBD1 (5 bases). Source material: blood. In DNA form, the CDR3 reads TGTGCCAGCAGTGAGAGTGGGGGATATGGCTACACCTTC. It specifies CASSESGGYGYTF.